This record concerns one T cell receptor (beta chain) sequence. This sample is part of a study of cytomegalovirus exposure and HLA in healthy donors. Study summary: Researchers found that roughly 81% of 300 to 450 genotyped donors fell within the Caucasian-associated ancestry cluster.

PCR primers comprised 60 Vbeta and 13 Jbeta primers. Sequencing used immunoSEQ multiplex PCR; TCRdb keeps in-frame clones, though not all of them. The sample lists under 55,000 clones; about three quarters were seen once. Germline assignment: CDR1 SQVTM and CDR2 ANQGSEA. This CDR3 is 17 amino acids long. Sequencing was performed on PBMCs. The receptor's source is a young man in good health and CMV-seronegative. The rearrangement links TRBV29-1 to TRBJ2-2; TRBD2 matches 11 bases. This CDR3 reads CSARVDVAGGWDGELFF. The CDR3 DNA is TGCAGTGCTCGCGTTGACGTAGCGGGAGGGTGGGACGGGGAGCTGTTTTTT.